This T cell receptor beta chain comes out of a study of response to subunit inactivated influenza vaccine. CDR1 and CDR2 (germline): MNHEY, SVGAGI. The CDR3 consists of 15 residues. The ends lost 0 bases at V and 6 bases at J; junction bases unmatched: 7. This clonotype occurred a few times. One entry per CDR3 protein, called by TCRdb with MiXCR from the RT-PCR reads. The sample lists about 300,000 distinct CDR3 sequences, about 20% occurring once. This chain links TRBV6-5 with TRBJ2-7, with 8 bases matching TRBD1. The receptor's source is a man between 50 and 75 years old who received an inactivated influenza vaccine. The sequencing used PBMCs from blood, collected about 20 months after vaccination. CDR3 sequence reads: CASSYSTSGGLEQYF. Here the CDR3 DNA reads TGTGCCAGCAGTTACTCGACCTCAGGGGGCCTCGAGCAGTACTTC.